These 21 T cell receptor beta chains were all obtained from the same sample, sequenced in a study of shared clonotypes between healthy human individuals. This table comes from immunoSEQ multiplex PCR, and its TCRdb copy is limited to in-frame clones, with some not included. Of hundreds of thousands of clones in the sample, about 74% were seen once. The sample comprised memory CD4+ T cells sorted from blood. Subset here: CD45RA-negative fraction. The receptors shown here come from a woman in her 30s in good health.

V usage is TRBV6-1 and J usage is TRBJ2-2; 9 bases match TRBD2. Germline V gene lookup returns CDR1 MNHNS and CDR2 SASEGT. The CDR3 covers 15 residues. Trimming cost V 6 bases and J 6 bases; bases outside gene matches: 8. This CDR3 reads CASSLRLADSGELFF. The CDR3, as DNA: TGTGCCAGCAGCCTGCGACTAGCGGATTCCGGGGAGCTGTTTTTT.

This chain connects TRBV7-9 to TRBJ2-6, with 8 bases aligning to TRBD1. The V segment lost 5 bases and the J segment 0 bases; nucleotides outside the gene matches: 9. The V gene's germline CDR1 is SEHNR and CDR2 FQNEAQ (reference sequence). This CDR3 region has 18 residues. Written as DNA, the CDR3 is TGTGCCAGCAGCCACGGACAGGGACTTCACTCTGGGGCCAACGTCCTGACTTTC. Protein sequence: CASSHGQGLHSGANVLTF.

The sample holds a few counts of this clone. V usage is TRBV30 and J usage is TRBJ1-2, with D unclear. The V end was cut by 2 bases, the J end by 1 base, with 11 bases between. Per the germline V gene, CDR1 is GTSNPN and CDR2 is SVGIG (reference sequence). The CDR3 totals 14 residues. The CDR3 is CAWSQTNYNYGYTF. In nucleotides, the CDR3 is TGTGCCTGGAGTCAGACCAATTATAACTATGGCTACACCTTC.

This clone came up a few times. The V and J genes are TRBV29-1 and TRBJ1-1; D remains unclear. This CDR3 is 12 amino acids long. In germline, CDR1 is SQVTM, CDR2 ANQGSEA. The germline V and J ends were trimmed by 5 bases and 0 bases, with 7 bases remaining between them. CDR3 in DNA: TGCAGCGTTACCAACATGAACACTGAAGCTTTCTTT. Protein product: CSVTNMNTEAFF.

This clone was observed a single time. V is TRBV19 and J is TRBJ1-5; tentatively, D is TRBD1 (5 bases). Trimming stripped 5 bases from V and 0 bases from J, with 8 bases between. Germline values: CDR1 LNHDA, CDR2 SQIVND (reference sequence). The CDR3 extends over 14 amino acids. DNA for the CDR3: TGTGCCAGTAGTCGACAGATTAGCAATCAGCCCCAGCATTTT. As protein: CASSRQISNQPQHF.

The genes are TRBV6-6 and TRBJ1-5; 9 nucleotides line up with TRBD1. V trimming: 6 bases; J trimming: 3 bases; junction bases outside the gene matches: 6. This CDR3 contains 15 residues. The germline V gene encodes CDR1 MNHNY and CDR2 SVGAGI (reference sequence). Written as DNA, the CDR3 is TGTGCCAGCAGCAGACAGGGGGTGGACAATCAGCCCCAGCATTTT. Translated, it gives CASSRQGVDNQPQHF.

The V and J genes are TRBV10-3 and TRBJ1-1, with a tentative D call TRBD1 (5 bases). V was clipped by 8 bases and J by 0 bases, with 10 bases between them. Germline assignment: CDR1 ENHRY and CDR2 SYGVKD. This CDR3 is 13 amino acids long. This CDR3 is CAISPQVNTEAFF. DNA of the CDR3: TGTGCCATCTCCCCACAGGTGAACACTGAAGCTTTCTTT.

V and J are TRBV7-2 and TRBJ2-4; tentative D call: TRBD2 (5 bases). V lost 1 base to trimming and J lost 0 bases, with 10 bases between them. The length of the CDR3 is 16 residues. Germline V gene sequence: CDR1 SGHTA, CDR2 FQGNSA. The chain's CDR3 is CASSLVNSAAKNIQYF. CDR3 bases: TGTGCCAGCAGCTTAGTTAATAGCGCAGCCAAAAACATTCAGTACTTC.

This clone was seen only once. The CDR3, as DNA: TGTGCCAGCAGCCGCGGACTGATGAACACTGAAGCTTTCTTT. This sequence encodes CASSRGLMNTEAFF. V is TRBV11-2 and J is TRBJ1-1; D remains unclear. V was shortened by 5 bases and J by 0 bases, with 10 bases between the two germline ends. This CDR3 is built from 14 residues. CDR1 is SGHAT and CDR2 is FQNNGV in the germline V gene.

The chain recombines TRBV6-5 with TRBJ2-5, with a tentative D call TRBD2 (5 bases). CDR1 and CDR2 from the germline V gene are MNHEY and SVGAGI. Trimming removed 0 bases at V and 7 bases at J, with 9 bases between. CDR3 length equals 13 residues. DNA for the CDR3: TGTGCCAGCAGTTACTCAGAACGGGGGACCCAGTACTTC. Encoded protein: CASSYSERGTQYF.

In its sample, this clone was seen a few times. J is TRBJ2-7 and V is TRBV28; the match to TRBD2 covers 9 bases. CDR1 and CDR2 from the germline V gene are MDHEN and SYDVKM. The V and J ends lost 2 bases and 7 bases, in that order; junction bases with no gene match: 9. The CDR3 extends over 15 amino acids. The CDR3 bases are TGTGCCAGCAGTTTAGGCGGGAGGGCCCCTAGAGAGCAGTACTTC. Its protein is CASSLGGRAPREQYF.

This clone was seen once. The CDR3 loop reads CASSQTGGKENIQYF. The CDR3 DNA sequence: TGCGCCAGCAGCCAGACAGGGGGCAAGGAAAACATTCAGTACTTC. The rearrangement joins TRBV10-2 to TRBJ2-4; 10 bases align to TRBD1. V dropped 6 bases and J dropped 5; count of bases not matched to a gene: 7. The CDR3 spans 15 residues. CDR1 and CDR2 (germline): WSHSY, SAAADI.

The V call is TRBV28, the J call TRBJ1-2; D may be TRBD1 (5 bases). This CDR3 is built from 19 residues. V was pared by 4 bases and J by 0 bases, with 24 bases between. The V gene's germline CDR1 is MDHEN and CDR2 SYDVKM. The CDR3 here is CASSYASEMTVKTNYGYTF. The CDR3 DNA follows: TGTGCCAGCAGTTATGCGTCCGAAATGACAGTGAAAACTAACTATGGCTACACCTTC.

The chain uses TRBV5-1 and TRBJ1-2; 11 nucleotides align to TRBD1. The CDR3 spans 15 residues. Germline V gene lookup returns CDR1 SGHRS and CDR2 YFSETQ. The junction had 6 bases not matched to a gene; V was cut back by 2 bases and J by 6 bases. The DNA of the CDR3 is TGCGCCAGCAGCTTCGGACAGGGGGCTGTTGATGGCTACACCTTC. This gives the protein CASSFGQGAVDGYTF.

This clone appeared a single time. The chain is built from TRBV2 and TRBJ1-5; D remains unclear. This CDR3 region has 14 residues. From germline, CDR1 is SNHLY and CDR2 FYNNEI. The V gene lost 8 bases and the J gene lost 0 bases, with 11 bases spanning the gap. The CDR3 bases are TGTGCCAGCTCCCGGCAGAGTAGCAATCAGCCCCAGCATTTT. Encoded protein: CASSRQSSNQPQHF.

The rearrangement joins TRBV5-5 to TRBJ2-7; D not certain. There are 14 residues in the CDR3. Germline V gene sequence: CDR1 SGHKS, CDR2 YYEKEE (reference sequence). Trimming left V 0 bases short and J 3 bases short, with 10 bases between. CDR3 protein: CASSLARQVYEQYF. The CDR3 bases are TGTGCCAGCAGCTTGGCCCGCCAGGTCTACGAGCAGTACTTC.

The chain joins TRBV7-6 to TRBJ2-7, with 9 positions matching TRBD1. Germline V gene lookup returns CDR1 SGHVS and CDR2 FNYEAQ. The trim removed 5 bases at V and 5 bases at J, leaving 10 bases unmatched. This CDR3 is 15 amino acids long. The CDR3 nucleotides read TGTGCCAGCAGCCCATCGGGACAGGGTGGCAACGAGCAGTACTTC. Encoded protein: CASSPSGQGGNEQYF.

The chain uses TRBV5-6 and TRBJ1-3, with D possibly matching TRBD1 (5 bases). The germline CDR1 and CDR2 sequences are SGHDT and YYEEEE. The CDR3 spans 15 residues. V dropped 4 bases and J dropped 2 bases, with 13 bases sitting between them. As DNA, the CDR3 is TGTGCCAGCAGCCTCGCCGGGGCTCCTGGAAACACCATATATTTT. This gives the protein CASSLAGAPGNTIYF. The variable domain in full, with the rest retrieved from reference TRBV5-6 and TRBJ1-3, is DAGVTQSPTHLIKTRGQQVTLRCSPKSGHDTVSWYQQALGQGPQFIFQYYEEEERQRGNFPDRFSGHQFPNYSSELNVNALLLGDSALYLCASSLAGAPGNTIYFGEGSWLTVV.

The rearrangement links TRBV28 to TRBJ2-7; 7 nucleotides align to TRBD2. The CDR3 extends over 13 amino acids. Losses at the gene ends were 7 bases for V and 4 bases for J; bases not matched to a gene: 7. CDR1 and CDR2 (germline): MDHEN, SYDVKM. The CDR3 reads CASTPGGDYEQYF. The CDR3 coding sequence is TGTGCCAGCACCCCTGGGGGGGATTACGAGCAGTACTTC.

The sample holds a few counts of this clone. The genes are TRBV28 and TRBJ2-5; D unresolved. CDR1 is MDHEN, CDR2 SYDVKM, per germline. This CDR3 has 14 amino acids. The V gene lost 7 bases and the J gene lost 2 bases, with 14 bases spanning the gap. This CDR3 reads CASNRHAQQETQYF. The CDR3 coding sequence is TGTGCCAGCAACCGCCATGCCCAACAAGAGACCCAGTACTTC.

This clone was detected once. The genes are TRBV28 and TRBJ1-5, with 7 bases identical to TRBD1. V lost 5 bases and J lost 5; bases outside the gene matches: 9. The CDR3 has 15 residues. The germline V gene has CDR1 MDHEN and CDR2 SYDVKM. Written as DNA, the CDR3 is TGTGCCAGCAGTATACAGGGGATACGAGATCAGCCCCAGCATTTT. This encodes CASSIQGIRDQPQHF.